These 14 T cell receptor beta chains came from one sample sequenced in a study of shared clonotypes between healthy human individuals. The repertoire was sequenced with immunoSEQ multiplex PCR; TCRdb's copy has only in-frame clones and lacks some. The sample includes about 2.3 million clones, approximately 93% seen only once; the top ten take 0.35% to 0.45%. Sequenced material: naive CD4+ T cells from PBMCs. The subset is: CD45RA+ positively selected. The source of these receptors is a man between 18 and 35 years old in good health. Some clones in this sample may be carry-over from other donors' samples.

The table lists this clone with a count of one. Other DNA sequences from this sample encode an identical CDR3 as well. This chain links TRBV7-9 with TRBJ2-7; 12 bases map to TRBD1. Unmatched junction bases numbered 6, after V lost 5 bases and J lost 4 bases. CDR1 and CDR2 from the germline V gene are SEHNR and FQNEAQ (reference sequence). CDR3 length equals 15 residues. DNA for the CDR3: TGTGCCAGCAGCCCCGGGACAGGGGGCTCTTACGAGCAGTACTTC. Its translation: CASSPGTGGSYEQYF.

This chain joins TRBV5-6 and TRBJ1-3, with D unclear. CDR3 size: 13 residues. In germline, CDR1 is SGHDT, CDR2 YYEEEE. V lost 2 bases and J 8 bases, leaving 11 bases between the germline ends. The CDR3 region is CASSLRPQDTIYF. The CDR3 DNA reads TGTGCCAGCAGCTTACGACCCCAGGACACCATATATTTT.

This CDR3 is CASRDGTGSYEQYF. The CDR3 DNA reads as TGTGCCAGCAGGGACGGGACGGGTTCCTACGAGCAGTACTTC. The chain carries TRBV4-2 and TRBJ2-7; the D gene could be TRBD1 or TRBD2 (5 bases each). The V gene's germline CDR1 is LGHNA and CDR2 YNFKEQ. The CDR3 runs 14 residues. V lost 6 bases and J lost 1, with 13 bases in between.

This sequence joins TRBV19 and TRBJ2-7, with no clear D. CDR1 LNHDA and CDR2 SQIVND come from the germline V gene (reference sequence). V was trimmed by 4 bases and J by 1 base, leaving 14 bases between them. The CDR3 extends over 15 amino acids. In nucleotides, the CDR3 is TGTGCCAGTAGTAGAGAAGGCCTCCCGTCCTACGAGCAGTACTTC. This gives the protein CASSREGLPSYEQYF.

V and J are TRBV6-5 and TRBJ2-1, with no clear D. Germline CDR1 MNHEY, CDR2 SVGAGI. The CDR3 sequence is 15 residues long. V gave up 6 bases and J gave up 0 bases, with 12 bases separating them. This CDR3 is CASRPTPLSYNEQFF. Written as DNA, the CDR3 is TGTGCCAGCAGGCCGACACCACTCTCCTACAATGAGCAGTTCTTC.

The V gene is TRBV7-2, the J gene TRBJ2-7; 7 bases are shared with TRBD1. This CDR3 comprises 14 residues. CDR1 is SGHTA and CDR2 is FQGNSA in the germline V gene. V gave up 5 bases and J gave up 4 bases; unmatched junction bases: 8. The DNA of the CDR3 is TGTGCCAGCAGCCGAGGGACAGCGAATTACGAGCAGTACTTC. Translation gives CASSRGTANYEQYF.

This clone has more than one count but fewer than ten. The gene calls are TRBV28 and TRBJ1-5, with D perhaps TRBD1 (5 bases). The CDR3 is 14 amino acids. CDR1 MDHEN and CDR2 SYDVKM come from the germline V gene. Trimming left V 2 bases short and J 8 bases short, with 13 bases between. Here the CDR3 reads CASSLVQPREPQHF. Written as DNA, the CDR3 is TGTGCCAGCAGTTTAGTTCAACCCAGGGAGCCCCAGCATTTT.

The rearrangement links TRBV2 to TRBJ2-5, with a possible D match to TRBD2 (6 bases). V dropped 6 bases and J dropped 0 bases, with 8 bases sitting between them. The CDR3 is 13 residues long. Germline V gene data show CDR1 as SNHLY and CDR2 as FYNNEI. The CDR3 nucleotides read TGTGCCAGCAGCCGGGACTACCAAGAGACCCAGTACTTC. Amino acids: CASSRDYQETQYF. Variable domain in full (rest from reference TRBV2 and TRBJ2-5): EPEVTQTPSHQVTQMGQEVILRCVPISNHLYFYWYRQILGQKVEFLVSFYNNEISEKSEIFDDQFSVERPDGSNFTLKIRSTKLEDSAMYFCASSRDYQETQYFGPGTRLLVL.

CDR3 amino acids: CASRDRGTYEQYF. CDR3 in DNA: TGTGCCAGCCGGGACAGGGGGACCTACGAGCAGTACTTC. The gene calls are TRBV27 and TRBJ2-7, with 11 nucleotides matching TRBD1. V lost 8 bases, J lost 2 bases, and 2 bases stayed unmatched. The CDR3 covers 13 residues. Germline lookup yields CDR1 MNHEY and CDR2 SMNVEV (reference sequence).

This sequence joins TRBV10-1 and TRBJ2-7; 10 bases are a match to TRBD1. The CDR3 consists of 14 residues. The germline CDR1 and CDR2 sequences are WNHNN and SYGVQD (reference sequence). V lost 5 bases to trimming and J lost 2 bases; unmatched junction nucleotides: 3. CDR3 bases: TGCGCCAGCAGTCGAGGACAGGGGGCCTACGAGCAGTACTTC. Encoded protein: CASSRGQGAYEQYF.

The CDR3 loop is CAIRQGFNQPQHF. DNA for the CDR3: TGTGCCATAAGACAGGGCTTCAATCAGCCCCAGCATTTT. The chain uses TRBV10-3 and TRBJ1-5; 7 nucleotides line up with TRBD1. The CDR3 extends over 13 amino acids. Germline V lookup: CDR1 ENHRY, CDR2 SYGVKD. The ends lost 9 bases at V and 3 bases at J; junction bases unmatched: 5.

This clone was seen once. The V gene is TRBV29-1, the J gene TRBJ2-1, with TRBD2 identical over 8 bases. CDR1 and CDR2 (germline): SQVTM, ANQGSEA. CDR3 length equals 15 residues. The V segment lost 3 bases and the J segment 2 bases; nucleotides outside the gene matches: 6. DNA of the CDR3: TGCAGCGTTGATATGGTACTAGCGGCCTACAATGAGCAGTTCTTC. Encoded protein: CSVDMVLAAYNEQFF.

The chain is built from TRBV12-5 and TRBJ1-3; TRBD1 matches 10 bases. The J segment lost 0 bases and the V segment lost 2 bases, leaving 13 bases of the junction unmatched. CDR3 length equals 20 residues. From germline, CDR1 is LGHNT and CDR2 FRNRAP. CDR3 sequence (DNA): TGTGCTAGTGGTTTGTTCACGGGACAGGGGTCCCCACGCTCTGGAAACACCATATATTTT. Translation: CASGLFTGQGSPRSGNTIYF.

The chain couples TRBV7-3 to TRBJ2-5, with a weak D call TRBD2 (6 bases). The germline V gene encodes CDR1 SGHTA and CDR2 FQGTGA. V was trimmed by 3 bases and J by 5 bases, leaving 13 bases between them. CDR3 length equals 14 residues. In DNA, the CDR3 is TGTGCCAGCAGCTTTTTCGGGAGTAAGGAGACCCAGTACTTC. Translating it yields CASSFFGSKETQYF. Using reference TRBV7-3 and TRBJ2-5 for the parts outside the CDR3, the full variable domain is GAGVSQTPSNKVTEKGKYVELRCDPISGHTALYWYRQSLGQGPEFLIYFQGTGAADDSGLPNDRFFAVRPEGSVSTLKIQRTERGDSAVYLCASSFFGSKETQYFGPGTRLLVL.